Listed below are T cell receptor beta chains from one sample, sequenced in a study of cytomegalovirus exposure and HLA in healthy donors. The table came from immunoSEQ multiplex PCR; TCRdb's copy has only in-frame clones and leaves some out. The sample has about 63,000 clones; 73% are singletons. The sample consisted of PBMCs. These receptors were collected from a man aged 50-60 years in good health and CMV-seronegative. CDR3s include the opening cysteine and the closing phenylalanine or tryptophan. Fields, in order: CDR3 length, clone size, D gene, J gene, V gene, CDR3 DNA, CDR3 protein. The D gene is left open where the match is weak. Some rows mark clone size as missing; the rest say once, few, many or name a class of expanded clone.

18 . TRBD2 TRBJ2-1 TRBV7-2 TGTGCCAGCAGCTTAGCTTCAATGACTAGCGGGGGAATCAATGAGCAGTTCTTC CASSLASMTSGGINEQFF
18 few TRBD2 TRBJ2-2 TRBV5-1 TGCGCCAGCAGCTCAGGACTAGCGGGGGGCCGCGGCACCGGGGAGCTGTTTTTT CASSSGLAGGRGTGELFF
13 few . TRBJ2-3 TRBV13 TGTGCCAGCAGCTTAGCTAGAACAGATACGCAGTATTTT CASSLARTDTQYF
16 . TRBD1 TRBJ1-6 TRBV10-3 TGTGCCATCAGTGATGGGCAGGGGGCAAATAATTCACCCCTCCACTTT CAISDGQGANNSPLHF
13 . . TRBJ1-1 TRBV5-6 TGTGCCAGCAGCCCCCGGGGGTACACTGAAGCTTTCTTT CASSPRGYTEAFF
16 few TRBD1 TRBJ1-6 TRBV5-5 TGTGCCAGCAGCTTGGCCCAGGGGACAGGTAATTCACCCCTCCACTTT CASSLAQGTGNSPLHF
14 . TRBD1 TRBJ1-1 TRBV27 TGTGCCAGCAGTTCAGGACAGGGAGTCACTGAAGCTTTCTTT CASSSGQGVTEAFF
15 . . TRBJ1-2 TRBV28 TGTGCCAGCAGTTCCCTCGCGGGCAGCGGCCATGGCTACACCTTC CASSSLAGSGHGYTF
16 . . TRBJ2-7 TRBV11-2 TGTGCCAGCAGCTTAGCCGGCAGGGGACGCTCCTACGAGCAGTACTTC CASSLAGRGRSYEQYF
19 once TRBD1 TRBJ1-4 TRBV19 TGTGCCAGTAGTCCCCGGACAGGGGATGTTCGCTCGACTAATGAAAAACTGTTTTTT CASSPRTGDVRSTNEKLFF
11 . . TRBJ1-4 TRBV7-9 TGTGCCAGCAGCTTTAGGGGAAAACTGTTTTTT CASSFRGKLFF